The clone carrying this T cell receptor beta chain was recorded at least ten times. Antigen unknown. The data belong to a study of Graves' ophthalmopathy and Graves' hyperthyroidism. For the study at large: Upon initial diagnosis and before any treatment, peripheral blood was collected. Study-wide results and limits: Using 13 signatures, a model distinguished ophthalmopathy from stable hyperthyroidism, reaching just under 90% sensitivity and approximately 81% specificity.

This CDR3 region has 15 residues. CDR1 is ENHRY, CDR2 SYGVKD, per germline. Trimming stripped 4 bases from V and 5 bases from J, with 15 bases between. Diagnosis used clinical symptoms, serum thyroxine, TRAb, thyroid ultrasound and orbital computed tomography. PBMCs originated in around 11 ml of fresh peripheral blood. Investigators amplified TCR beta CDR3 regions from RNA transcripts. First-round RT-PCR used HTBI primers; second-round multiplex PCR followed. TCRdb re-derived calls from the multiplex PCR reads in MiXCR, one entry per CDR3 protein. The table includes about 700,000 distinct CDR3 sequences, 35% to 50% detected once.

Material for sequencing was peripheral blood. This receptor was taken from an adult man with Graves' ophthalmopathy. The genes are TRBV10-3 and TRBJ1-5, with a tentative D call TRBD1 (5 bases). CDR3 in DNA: TGTGCCATCAGTGTCACCGGGACCGATGATCAGCCCCAGCATTTT. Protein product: CAISVTGTDDQPQHF.